One and the same sample provided the 13 T cell receptor beta chains below, sequenced in a study of identical twins. One entry per CDR3 protein, called by TCRdb with MiXCR from the 5' RACE reads. The sample includes fewer than 900,000 distinct CDR3 sequences, about 20% of them seen just once. The data also belong to a second study, concerning T cells expressing NK-cell markers.

Sequencing was done on a sample of PBMCs. The receptors shown here come from a young woman in good health.

CDR3 DNA: TGTGCCAGCAGCCTGTGGACTAGCGGGAGGTCAAACAATGAGCAGTTCTTC. Translated, it gives CASSLWTSGRSNNEQFF. The chain couples TRBV11-2 to TRBJ2-1, with 14 bases aligning to TRBD2. Trimming removed 5 bases from V and 5 bases from J; junction bases left unmatched: 8. The CDR3 sequence is 17 residues long. Germline V gene lookup returns CDR1 SGHAT and CDR2 FQNNGV. Based on the CDR3 plus reference TRBV11-2 and TRBJ2-1, the full variable domain is EAGVAQSPRYKIIEKRQSVAFWCNPISGHATLYWYQQILGQGPKLLIQFQNNGVVDDSQLPKDRFSAERLKGVDSTLKIQPAKLEDSAVYLCASSLWTSGRSNNEQFFGPGTRLTVL.

The V call is TRBV20-1, the J call TRBJ1-2; weak D call: TRBD1 (5 bases). Germline V lookup: CDR1 DFQATT, CDR2 SNEGSKA (reference sequence). V shed 1 base and J shed 12 bases, with 15 bases lying between them. The CDR3 length is 12 residues. The CDR3 region is CSARGARWGNTF. The CDR3 nucleotides read TGCAGTGCTAGAGGGGCCAGGTGGGGCAACACCTTC.

The genes are TRBV15 and TRBJ2-5; D not resolved. V lost 0 bases to trimming and J lost 3 bases, with 5 bases between them. CDR1 is LNHNV and CDR2 is YYDKDF in the germline V gene (reference sequence). CDR3 length equals 13 residues. CDR3 sequence: CATSREGKETQYF. CDR3 DNA: TGTGCCACCAGCAGAGAGGGAAAAGAGACCCAGTACTTC.

This clonotype has just a few counts. The V gene is TRBV3-1, the J gene TRBJ2-3, with D possibly matching TRBD2 (6 bases). V was clipped by 2 bases and J by 2 bases, with 8 bases between them. The CDR3 runs to 14 residues. In germline, CDR1 is LGHDT, CDR2 YNNKEL (reference sequence). CDR3 nucleotide sequence: TGTGCCAGCAGCCAACGGGGGAACACAGATACGCAGTATTTT. Encoded protein: CASSQRGNTDTQYF.

The rearrangement links TRBV12-3 or TRBV12-4 to TRBJ1-5; D not resolved. This CDR3 region has 15 residues. Trimming took off 4 bases at V and 6 bases at J, with 16 bases between the two ends. In DNA, the CDR3 is TGTGCCAGCAGTTCCCGGGCCGGTGGGAGTCAGCCCCAGCATTTT. As protein: CASSSRAGGSQPQHF.

Here the CDR3 reads CASSLRTPGTQYF. CDR3 DNA: TGTGCCAGCAGCTTAAGAACCCCCGGGACCCAGTACTTC. This chain links TRBV7-9 with TRBJ2-5; D is unresolved. The germline V gene has CDR1 SEHNR and CDR2 FQNEAQ (reference sequence). The CDR3 totals 13 residues. Trimming stripped 2 bases from V and 7 bases from J, with 11 bases between.

This clonotype was observed a few times. The chain has TRBV6-1 and TRBJ1-2; TRBD1 aligns across 9 bases. V was pared by 6 bases and J by 7 bases, with 12 bases of the junction left unmatched. The germline CDR1 and CDR2 sequences are MNHNS and SASEGT. The CDR3 extends over 15 amino acids. DNA for the CDR3: TGTGCCAGCAGCACAACCGGGACAGGGACCGGTGGCTACACCTTC. Amino acids: CASSTTGTGTGGYTF.

In its sample, this clonotype was seen a few times. This chain connects TRBV7-9 to TRBJ2-7, with TRBD1 identical over 8 bases. The germline gives CDR1 SEHNR, CDR2 FQNEAQ (reference sequence). The V gene end was trimmed by 6 bases and the J gene end by 4 bases; junction bases not matched to a gene: 8. The CDR3 is 14 amino acids. The CDR3 loop is CASSRTGTLYEQYF. DNA for the CDR3: TGTGCCAGCAGTCGGACAGGGACCCTTTACGAGCAGTACTTC.

The chain carries TRBV4-1 and TRBJ2-3, with a tentative D call TRBD2 (6 bases). V lost 3 bases, J lost 3 bases, and 10 bases lay in between. CDR1 and CDR2 (germline): MGHRA, YSYEKL. The CDR3 is 14 residues long. The CDR3 loop reads CASSHRGKTDTQYF. The CDR3 DNA reads as TGCGCCAGCAGCCATCGGGGGAAGACAGATACGCAGTATTTT.

V and J are TRBV7-3 and TRBJ1-1, with 7 nucleotides matching TRBD1. Unmatched junction bases numbered 8, after V lost 1 base and J lost 3 bases. CDR3 size: 16 residues. Germline V lookup: CDR1 SGHTA, CDR2 FQGTGA. CDR3 nucleotides: TGTGCCAGCAGCTTAAGACCCCAGGGGGATGACACTGAAGCTTTCTTT. The encoded protein is CASSLRPQGDDTEAFF.

This clonotype was detected a few times. In DNA, the CDR3 is TGTGCCAGCAGCTCAAACCCGGGACTAGCGAACATTCAGTACTTC. Its protein is CASSSNPGLANIQYF. The chain uses TRBV5-6 and TRBJ2-4; TRBD2 aligns across 10 bases. V lost 3 bases and J lost 7; bases outside the gene matches: 7. The length of the CDR3 is 15 residues. Per the germline V gene, CDR1 is SGHDT and CDR2 is YYEEEE.

This clonotype was seen more than once but under ten times. The CDR3 loop reads CASSLTGVGAFF. CDR3 coding DNA: TGCGCCAGCAGCTTGACAGGGGTTGGGGCTTTCTTT. The chain is built from TRBV5-1 and TRBJ1-1; 7 positions agree with TRBD1. Germline V lookup: CDR1 SGHRS, CDR2 YFSETQ. The junction had 5 bases not matched to a gene; V was cut back by 1 base and J by 11 bases. This CDR3 comprises 12 residues. The full variable domain, with the rest looked up from reference TRBV5-1 and TRBJ1-1, is KAGVTQTPRYLIKTRGQQVTLSCSPISGHRSVSWYQQTPGQGLQFLFEYFSETQRNKGNFPGRFSGRQFSNSRSEMNVSTLELGDSALYLCASSLTGVGAFFGQGTRLTVV.

J is TRBJ2-1 and V is TRBV12-3 or TRBV12-4; D may correspond to TRBD1 or TRBD2 (5 bases each). This CDR3 comprises 18 residues. Trimming took 5 bases from V and 7 from J, leaving 27 bases between them. CDR3 nucleotides: TGTGCCAGCAGTGCTTACCCCCCGGGACCGGTGCGTAGGAATGAGCAGTTCTTC. The encoded protein is CASSAYPPGPVRRNEQFF.